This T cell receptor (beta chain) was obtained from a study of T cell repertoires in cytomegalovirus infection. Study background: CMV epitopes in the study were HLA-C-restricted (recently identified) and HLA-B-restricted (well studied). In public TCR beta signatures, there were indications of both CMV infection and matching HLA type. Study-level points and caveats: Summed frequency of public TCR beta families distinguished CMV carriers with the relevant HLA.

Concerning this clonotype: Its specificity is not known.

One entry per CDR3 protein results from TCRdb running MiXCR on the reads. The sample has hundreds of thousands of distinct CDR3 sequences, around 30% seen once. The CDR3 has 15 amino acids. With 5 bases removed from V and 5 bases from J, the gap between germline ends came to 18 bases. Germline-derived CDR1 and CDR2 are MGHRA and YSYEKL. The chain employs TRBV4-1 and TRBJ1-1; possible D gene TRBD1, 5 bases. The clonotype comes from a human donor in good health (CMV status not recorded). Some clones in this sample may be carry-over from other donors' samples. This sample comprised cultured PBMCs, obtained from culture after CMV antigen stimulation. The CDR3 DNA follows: TGCGCCAGCAGCTCCGGGGACGGAAGAAAGACTGAAGCTTTCTTT. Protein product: CASSSGDGRKTEAFF.